This passage covers 13 T cell receptor beta chains from one sample sequenced in a study of blood T cells in healthy people across ages. PCR was performed a second time for about 6 to 11 cycles using a sample-barcoded 5' primer and a J-beta primer mix. TCRdb re-analysed the 5' RACE reads in MiXCR, keeping a single row per CDR3 protein. This table has under 750,000 distinct CDR3 sequences, 40% to 55% appearing once. Specimen: blood. Source of these receptors: a man older than 75 in good health.

The J gene is TRBJ1-5, the V gene TRBV20-1; no definite D call. V was trimmed by 3 bases and J by 4 bases, leaving 13 bases between them. The CDR3 is made up of 14 amino acids. CDR1 DFQATT and CDR2 SNEGSKA come from the germline V gene (reference sequence). CDR3 DNA sequence: TGCAGTGCTAGGATGGGTCAGGCTAATCAGCCCCAGCATTTT. This encodes CSARMGQANQPQHF.

The chain couples TRBV6-5 to TRBJ2-1, with D possibly being TRBD2 (6 bases). This CDR3 comprises 14 residues. The germline gives CDR1 MNHEY, CDR2 SVGAGI. V dropped 0 bases and J dropped 7 bases, with 10 bases sitting between them. The CDR3 loop is CASSYSLGLNEQFF. CDR3 DNA sequence: TGTGCCAGCAGTTACTCTTTGGGACTTAATGAGCAGTTCTTC.

The chain couples TRBV28 to TRBJ2-5, with 8 bases that match TRBD1. The germline V gene has CDR1 MDHEN and CDR2 SYDVKM. This CDR3 comprises 14 residues. V was clipped by 3 bases and J by 4 bases; unmatched bases: 4. DNA for the CDR3: TGTGCCAGCAGTTTTCAGGGGGCGGGAGAGACCCAGTACTTC. Encoded protein: CASSFQGAGETQYF.

The J gene is TRBJ2-7, the V gene TRBV6-6, with D possibly being TRBD1 (5 bases). Trimming took 0 bases from V and 0 from J, leaving 12 bases between them. This CDR3 has 16 residues. Germline CDR1 is MNHNY and CDR2 is SVGAGI (reference sequence). CDR3 sequence (DNA): TGTGCCAGCAGTTACTCGAGAACAGGATCCTCCTACGAGCAGTACTTC. It encodes CASSYSRTGSSYEQYF.

The CDR3 coding sequence is TGCAGTGCTAGGGAGTCTGGGGCCAACGTCCTGACTTTC. Protein product: CSARESGANVLTF. The chain employs TRBV20-1 and TRBJ2-6, with D unclear. The V end was cut by 3 bases, the J end by 1 base, with 4 bases between. The CDR3 runs to 13 residues. Germline CDR1 reads DFQATT; CDR2 reads SNEGSKA (reference sequence).

The chain employs TRBV28 and TRBJ2-5; 9 nucleotides line up with TRBD2. Germline V CDR1 and CDR2: MDHEN, SYDVKM. With V trimmed by 5 bases and J by 2 bases, 9 bases remained unmatched. The CDR3 extends over 16 amino acids. The CDR3, as DNA: TGTGCCAGCAGTCTGGTGGGCAGCGGGAGGCAAGAGACCCAGTACTTC. Translated, it gives CASSLVGSGRQETQYF.

This clonotype was counted between two and nine times. The CDR3 DNA follows: TGTGCCAGCAGCACCCGCGACTGGGTTTTGTCGTATTTT. Its translation: CASSTRDWVLSYF. This chain connects TRBV7-2 to TRBJ2-3; D unresolved. CDR1 is SGHTA and CDR2 is FQGNSA in the germline V gene. V dropped 5 bases and J dropped 14 bases, with 20 bases sitting between them. This CDR3 contains 13 residues.

The rearrangement uses TRBV18 and TRBJ1-2; D possibly corresponds to TRBD1 (5 bases). V lost 0 bases to trimming and J lost 7 bases, with 21 bases between them. This CDR3 spans 17 amino acids. CDR1 is KGHSH and CDR2 is LQKENI in the germline V gene. The CDR3 coding sequence is TGTGCCAGCTCACCACCGGCCGGGGCAGCACAGAGGAGTGGCTACACCTTC. Its translation: CASSPPAGAAQRSGYTF. Full variable domain (missing parts from reference TRBV18 and TRBJ1-2): NAGVMQNPRHLVRRRGQEARLRCSPMKGHSHVYWYRQLPEEGLKFMVYLQKENIIDESGMPKERFSAEFPKEGPSILRIQQVVRGDSAAYFCASSPPAGAAQRSGYTFGSGTRLTVV.

The chain combines TRBV6-6 with TRBJ2-4; D perhaps matches TRBD1 (6 bases). CDR3 length: 16 amino acids. V dropped 3 bases and J dropped 1 base, with 13 bases sitting between them. Germline CDR1 MNHNY, CDR2 SVGAGI (reference sequence). The CDR3 here is CASSYYRVQAKNIQYF. The CDR3 DNA follows: TGTGCCAGCAGTTATTACAGGGTACAGGCCAAAAACATTCAGTACTTC.

The chain links TRBV15 to TRBJ2-7, with D unresolved. CDR3 size: 15 residues. Germline V CDR1 and CDR2: LNHNV, YYDKDF (reference sequence). V was trimmed by 0 bases and J by 1 base, leaving 10 bases between them. Here the CDR3 reads CATSRDSQPSYEQYF. CDR3 coding DNA: TGTGCCACCAGCAGAGATTCACAGCCTTCCTACGAGCAGTACTTC. Filled out from reference TRBV15 and TRBJ2-7, the complete variable domain reads DAMVIQNPRYQVTQFGKPVTLSCSQTLNHNVMYWYQQKSSQAPKLLFHYYDKDFNNEADTPDNFQSRRPNTSFCFLDIRSPGLGDTAMYLCATSRDSQPSYEQYFGPGTRLTVT.

This clonotype has just a few counts. The V gene is TRBV6-2 or TRBV6-3, the J gene TRBJ2-1; 7 nucleotides line up with TRBD2. Germline CDR1 is MNHEY and CDR2 is SVGEGT. The CDR3 covers 11 residues. V shed 11 bases and J 4 bases; nucleotides not matched to a gene: 2. The DNA for the CDR3 is TGTGCCCGTAGCGGGTACAATGAGCAGTTCTTC. Encoded protein: CARSGYNEQFF.

This clonotype was seen more than once but under ten times. The chain employs TRBV6-1 and TRBJ2-7; the D gene could be TRBD1 or TRBD2 (5 bases each). This CDR3 contains 14 residues. Germline V gene data show CDR1 as MNHNS and CDR2 as SASEGT. Trimming removed 2 bases at V and 6 bases at J, with 14 bases between. CDR3: CASSEPGRGPEQYF. Written as DNA, the CDR3 is TGTGCCAGCAGTGAACCGGGACGTGGGCCCGAGCAGTACTTC.

The rearrangement links TRBV28 to TRBJ1-5; D might be TRBD1 (5 bases). The CDR3 runs 16 residues. Trimming took 1 base from V and 3 from J, leaving 13 bases between them. Germline CDR1 reads MDHEN; CDR2 reads SYDVKM. CDR3 sequence reads: CASSLYRPFDNQPQHF. Written as DNA, the CDR3 is TGTGCCAGCAGTTTATACAGGCCCTTTGACAATCAGCCCCAGCATTTT.